This T cell receptor (beta chain) was recovered during a study of CD8 T cells in Susac syndrome. Looking at the study overall: Clinical remission applied to fewer than ten sequenced Susac syndrome patients, and about 6 had active disease.

V gave up 0 bases and J gave up 3 bases; unmatched junction bases: 5. This CDR3 has 17 amino acids. From germline, CDR1 is LNHNV and CDR2 YYDKDF (reference sequence). This clonotype came up a few times. Its specificity is unknown. Whole-study findings and limits: The number of individuals included in the study's TCR sequencing and HLA analysis was acknowledged as relatively small.

Random-hexamer reverse transcription was applied to about 0.5 to 1 ug RNA. Amplification of TCR beta CDR3 was carried out by immunoSEQ multiplex PCR, which covered 54 Vbeta and 13 Jbeta segments. TCRdb itself ran the immunoSEQ multiplex PCR reads through MiXCR, one entry per CDR3 protein. The sample has about 77,000 distinct CDR3 sequences, 85% to 95% seen once. The T cells that were sequenced for TCR beta were CD8+ and CD4+ cells from blood. Sequenced input: CD4+ T cells from PBMCs. This TCR derives from a human donor with Susac syndrome. The V call is TRBV15, the J call TRBJ2-1, with TRBD2 matching 10 bases. The CDR3 is CATSRDLAGGYYNEQFF. CDR3 DNA sequence: TGTGCCACCAGCAGAGATTTAGCGGGAGGTTACTACAATGAGCAGTTCTTC.